The next 26 T cell receptor beta chains were all read from a single sample in a study of blood T cell repertoires in COVID-19. Some clones are missing from TCRdb's copy, which holds only in-frame ones; the method was immunoSEQ multiplex PCR. The table shows more than 350,000 clones, with 89% occurring only once. Sequences were obtained from peripheral blood. These receptors were taken from a woman in her 30s with COVID-19, enrolled during active disease.

In its sample, this clone was seen once. The chain employs TRBV3-1 (or the pseudogene TRBV3-2) and TRBJ2-1; the D is unclear. Germline CDR1 and CDR2: LGHDT and YNNKEL (reference sequence). Deletions cut 0 bases from V and 10 bases from J, with 16 bases between. The CDR3 is 15 residues long. The CDR3 coding sequence is TGTGCCAGCAGCCAAGAATCTAGTGCTTTCGACGAGCAGTTCTTC. Translated: CASSQESSAFDEQFF.

The V gene is TRBV5-1, the J gene TRBJ2-7, with D perhaps TRBD1 (7 bases). This CDR3 contains 16 residues. Trimming removed 4 bases from V and 2 bases from J, with 19 bases in between. The V gene's germline CDR1 is SGHRS and CDR2 YFSETQ. CDR3 loop: CASSADSGGGPYEQYF. As DNA, the CDR3 is TGCGCCAGCAGCGCCGATTCAGGGGGAGGCCCCTACGAGCAGTACTTC.

A word on this clone: Other DNA variants within this sample encode the same CDR3. The chain links TRBV28 to TRBJ1-2, with TRBD1 matching 10 bases. The V and J ends lost 2 bases and 5 bases, in that order; junction bases with no gene match: 5. Germline CDR1 and CDR2: MDHEN and SYDVKM. The CDR3 sequence is 15 residues long. CDR3 nucleotide sequence: TGTGCCAGCAGTTTAGGGGGACAGGGGATATATGGCTACACCTTC. Residues: CASSLGGQGIYGYTF.

This rearrangement joins TRBV5-4 to TRBJ2-5; TRBD2 matches 11 bases. Losses at the gene ends were 5 bases for V and 5 bases for J; bases not matched to a gene: 11. The CDR3 extends over 16 amino acids. Germline-derived CDR1 and CDR2 are SGHNT and YYREEE (reference sequence). CDR3 sequence: CASSSLAGGHWETQYF. The CDR3 DNA reads as TGTGCCAGCAGTTCCTTAGCGGGGGGGCATTGGGAGACCCAGTACTTC.

The V gene is TRBV6-6, the J gene TRBJ2-2; D ambiguous. V lost 6 bases and J 5 bases, leaving 7 bases between the germline ends. This CDR3 is built from 12 residues. In germline, CDR1 is MNHNY, CDR2 SVGAGI (reference sequence). The CDR3 bases are TGTGCCAGCAGCGTCCTAACCGGGGAGCTGTTTTTT. It is translated as CASSVLTGELFF.

This chain connects TRBV19 to TRBJ1-5, with D possibly matching TRBD1 (6 bases). The CDR3 spans 15 residues. Germline V gene data show CDR1 as LNHDA and CDR2 as SQIVND (reference sequence). Between the trimmed V and J ends, which lost 4 bases and 13 bases, there was a span of 23 bases. This CDR3 is CASSRGHSNLQGQHF. In DNA form, the CDR3 reads TGTGCCAGTAGTAGGGGACACAGTAATCTTCAGGGGCAGCATTTT.

The chain couples TRBV6-5 to TRBJ2-1; D is perhaps TRBD2 (6 bases). With 0 bases removed from V and 8 bases from J, the gap between germline ends came to 14 bases. The CDR3 length is 15 residues. CDR1 is MNHEY, CDR2 SVGAGI, per germline. CDR3 nucleotide sequence: TGTGCCAGCAGTTACTCGGGTCGGGAGTTTGATGAGCAGTTCTTC. Encoded protein: CASSYSGREFDEQFF.

This chain links TRBV4-3 with TRBJ2-1, with TRBD2 identical over 8 bases. J lost 7 bases, V lost 0 bases, and 5 bases had no gene match. The CDR3 consists of 15 residues. Germline loops: CDR1 LGHNA, CDR2 YSLEER. CDR3 nucleotide sequence: TGCGCCAGCAGCCAAGAAGCGGGAGTAAGGAATGAGCAGTTCTTC. This encodes CASSQEAGVRNEQFF.

The chain is built from TRBV11-3 and TRBJ1-1, with D tentatively TRBD1 (5 bases). Germline CDR1 and CDR2: SGHNT and YENEEA. Trimming took off 5 bases at V and 4 bases at J, with 14 bases between the two ends. The CDR3 is made up of 14 amino acids. This CDR3 reads CASSQPGGSTEAFF. CDR3 in DNA: TGTGCCAGCAGCCAACCGGGGGGTAGCACTGAAGCTTTCTTT. The complete variable domain, with remaining parts taken from reference TRBV11-3 and TRBJ1-1, reads EAGVVQSPRYKIIEKKQPVAFWCNPISGHNTLYWYLQNLGQGPELLIRYENEEAVDDSQLPKDRFSAERLKGVDSTLKIQPAELGDSAVYLCASSQPGGSTEAFFGQGTRLTVV.

V is TRBV10-3 and J is TRBJ2-1; 15 bases are shared with TRBD2. The CDR3 is made up of 18 amino acids. The junction had 7 bases not matched to a gene; V was cut back by 0 bases and J by 7 bases. Germline V lookup: CDR1 ENHRY, CDR2 SYGVKD. CDR3 in amino acids: CAISESGLAGGPGNEQFF. The DNA of the CDR3 is TGTGCCATCAGTGAGTCCGGACTAGCGGGAGGGCCTGGGAATGAGCAGTTCTTC.

The DNA for the CDR3 is TGTGCCAGCAGCACACAGGGGTTATCTAATGAAAAACTGTTTTTT. Encoded protein: CASSTQGLSNEKLFF. The chain combines TRBV5-4 with TRBJ1-4; the match to TRBD1 covers 7 bases. This CDR3 contains 15 residues. Trimming cost V 4 bases and J 3 bases; bases outside gene matches: 6. Per germline, CDR1 SGHNT and CDR2 YYREEE (reference sequence).

The chain joins TRBV27 to TRBJ2-1; perhaps TRBD1 as D (5 bases). CDR1 is MNHEY, CDR2 SMNVEV, per germline (reference sequence). V was clipped by 5 bases and J by 5 bases, with 16 bases between them. The CDR3 is 15 residues long. For the CDR3, the DNA is TGTGCCAGCAGTCCCGGATGGGGCCAGGACAATGAGCAGTTCTTC. It is translated as CASSPGWGQDNEQFF.

This rearrangement joins TRBV5-4 to TRBJ2-3; the D is unclear. The CDR3 is made up of 16 amino acids. The germline V and J ends were trimmed by 2 bases and 0 bases, with 13 bases remaining between them. Germline CDR1 and CDR2: SGHNT and YYREEE (reference sequence). The CDR3 protein is CASSLRELASTDTQYF. The CDR3, as DNA: TGTGCCAGCAGCTTAAGAGAGCTCGCTAGCACAGATACGCAGTATTTT.

The rearrangement uses TRBV12-5 and TRBJ2-5, with 11 bases lining up with TRBD2. The CDR3 sequence is 13 residues long. Germline CDR1 reads LGHNT; CDR2 reads FRNRAP. The ends lost 8 bases at V and 5 bases at J; junction bases unmatched: 4. CDR3 in amino acids: CASPSSGRETQYF. The CDR3 DNA follows: TGTGCTAGTCCTTCTAGCGGGAGGGAGACCCAGTACTTC.

The chain has TRBV6-6 and TRBJ2-2; possible D gene TRBD2, 5 bases. The CDR3 is made up of 13 amino acids. Germline CDR1 MNHNY, CDR2 SVGAGI (reference sequence). V shed 6 bases and J shed 6 bases, with 11 bases lying between them. CDR3 DNA: TGTGCCAGCAGGCCGAGGGTGGCCGGGGAGCTGTTTTTT. Protein sequence: CASRPRVAGELFF.

This clone was recorded only once. The CDR3 region has the DNA TGTGCCAGCAGTGCCCTAGCGTATCGCACAGATACGCAGTATTTT. Translated: CASSALAYRTDTQYF. V and J are TRBV6-2 or TRBV6-3 and TRBJ2-3, with D tentatively TRBD2 (6 bases). Between the trimmed V and J ends, which lost 5 bases and 1 base, there was a span of 13 bases. Looked up from germline, CDR1 is MNHEY and CDR2 is SVGEGT. This CDR3 spans 15 amino acids.

The CDR3 region is CASSGLAGQGEQYF. CDR3 sequence (DNA): TGTGCCAGCAGTGGACTAGCGGGGCAGGGAGAGCAGTACTTC. The V and J genes are TRBV6-2 or TRBV6-3 and TRBJ2-7; 12 nucleotides agree with TRBD2. CDR3 length: 14 amino acids. Germline V gives CDR1 MNHEY, CDR2 SVGEGT. V shed 5 bases and J 7 bases; nucleotides not matched to a gene: 6.

As to this clone: This same CDR3 is encoded by further DNA sequences in the sample. The V call is TRBV7-2, the J call TRBJ2-3; D ambiguous. This CDR3 is built from 13 residues. Germline CDR1 reads SGHTA; CDR2 reads FQGNSA. The V and J ends lost 1 base and 6 bases respectively, with 8 bases between them. CDR3 coding DNA: TGTGCCAGCAGCTTAGGTTCGAGGGATACGCAGTATTTT. This encodes CASSLGSRDTQYF.

The chain uses TRBV6-4 and TRBJ1-1; D is perhaps TRBD1 (6 bases). V lost 6 bases and J lost 3, with 17 bases in between. The germline gives CDR1 MRHNA, CDR2 SNTAGT. The CDR3 has 15 amino acids. The CDR3 region has the DNA TGTGCCAGCAGAGAAAACAGGGACGGGTACACTGAAGCTTTCTTT. It specifies CASRENRDGYTEAFF.

The chain joins TRBV24-1 to TRBJ2-1; 11 nucleotides match TRBD1. CDR1 KGHDR and CDR2 SFDVKD come from the germline V gene. V lost 2 bases to trimming and J lost 4 bases; unmatched junction nucleotides: 9. The CDR3 sequence is 18 residues long. The CDR3 loop reads CATSDSDRGLIRYNEQFF. The CDR3 DNA is TGTGCCACCAGTGATTCGGACAGGGGGCTAATTAGGTACAATGAGCAGTTCTTC.

This chain connects TRBV6-1 to TRBJ1-5; TRBD1 matches at 9 bases. Germline CDR1 and CDR2: MNHNS and SASEGT. J gave up 6 bases and V 5 bases, and 2 bases lay outside the gene matches. This CDR3 has 13 residues. In DNA form, the CDR3 reads TGTGCCAGCAGTACAGGGGGCGTTCAGCCCCAGCATTTT. Encoded protein: CASSTGGVQPQHF.

This sequence joins TRBV19 and TRBJ1-6; D is possibly TRBD1 (6 bases). Between the trimmed V and J ends, which lost 8 bases and 9 bases, there was a span of 29 bases. The CDR3 spans 18 residues. CDR1 is LNHDA and CDR2 is SQIVND in the germline V gene (reference sequence). CDR3 in amino acids: CASHILPRGQGMSSPLHF. In nucleotides, the CDR3 is TGTGCCAGTCACATACTCCCCCGCGGTCAGGGGATGAGTTCACCCCTCCACTTT.

The chain combines TRBV6-5 with TRBJ2-5; D unclear. Germline assignment: CDR1 MNHEY and CDR2 SVGAGI. This CDR3 has 12 amino acids. Trimming cost V 9 bases and J 4 bases, with 12 bases left between them. The CDR3 sequence: CASSPRSETQYF. DNA for the CDR3: TGTGCCAGTTCCCCGCGGTCAGAGACCCAGTACTTC.

In nucleotides, the CDR3 is TGTGCCAGTAGGCGGACTAATGAAAAACTGTTTTTT. It codes for CASRRTNEKLFF. V is TRBV6-5 and J is TRBJ1-4; D unresolved. Germline-derived CDR1 and CDR2 are MNHEY and SVGAGI. V was clipped by 9 bases and J by 2 bases, with 7 bases between them. The CDR3 is 12 residues long.

J is TRBJ2-5 and V is TRBV2, with TRBD1 as a possible D gene (5 bases). The CDR3 is 12 amino acids. V lost 9 bases and J 7 bases, leaving 15 bases between the germline ends. Germline V gene sequence: CDR1 SNHLY, CDR2 FYNNEI. The CDR3 region has the DNA TGTGCCAGTTGGTCTGGGGCTGGGACCCAGTACTTC. This sequence encodes CASWSGAGTQYF.

This rearrangement joins TRBV10-1 to TRBJ1-4, with TRBD1 identical over 7 bases. This CDR3 contains 13 residues. V shed 6 bases, J shed 3 bases, and the junction held 1 base outside the gene matches. Per the germline V gene, CDR1 is WNHNN and CDR2 is SYGVQD (reference sequence). The CDR3 loop reads CASSGTANEKLFF. The DNA of the CDR3 is TGCGCCAGCAGCGGGACAGCTAATGAAAAACTGTTTTTT.